This T cell receptor beta chain derives from a study of blood T cell repertoires in COVID-19. Clones were read by immunoSEQ multiplex PCR, and TCRdb kept only the in-frame ones, dropping some. This sample has 95,000 to 120,000 clones; approximately 82% occur once, and the top ten carry roughly 4%. J lost 1 base, V lost 6 bases, and 8 bases had no gene match. CDR3 length: 18 residues. CDR1 is SGHAT, CDR2 FQNNGV, per germline. This chain joins TRBV11-2 and TRBJ2-1; TRBD2 matches at 14 bases. This sequence was found in a woman aged 70-85 years with acute or convalescent COVID-19. The source material was peripheral blood. The CDR3 nucleotides read TGTGCCAGCAGGCCCAGGGGACTAGCGGGAGAGTCCTACAATGAGCAGTTCTTC. Amino acids: CASRPRGLAGESYNEQFF.